This T cell receptor (beta chain) was profiled in a study of blood T cell repertoires in COVID-19 (dated by TCRdb to between 2020 and 2021). With regard to the full study: The collaborator samples originated in the United States, Italy and Spain and spanned the acute and convalescent phases of COVID-19. The repertoires were released in a freely available public database meant as a resource for research on the immune response to SARS-CoV-2. Where HLA class I and class II types were available, the types were taken from metadata supplied by the sample provider, not from assay-based typing. The prospective study material was composed of cDNA or gDNA derived from T cells, B-cell-depleted T cells, or PBMCs. The samples were drawn from two sources: the first 160 participants of the ongoing ImmuneRACE study, and about 1,300 subjects contributed by 6 global collaborators. Subjects who had been exposed to COVID-19, were actively infected with it, or had recovered from it provided the deeply sampled blood TCRbeta repertoires that made up the dataset. Sample metadata almost always included a de-identified subject ID, COVID-19 status, age in years and sex. Summary of the overall study and its limitations: The quantity of clinical and demographic metadata differed by source and by participant and was supplied without curation.

Collaborating institutions collected whole blood in K2EDTA tubes following their own protocols. For TCRbeta analysis, collaborators shipped samples in one of three forms: frozen whole blood, isolated PBMCs, or DNA extracted from either of those sample types. TCRbeta CDR3 regions were amplified from genomic DNA using the immunoSEQ Assay, a bias-controlled multiplex PCR. The paper's processing steps were these. Within the assay, amplification of reference gene primers was used to estimate how many nucleated cells each sample contained. To quantify the absolute abundance of each unique TCRbeta CDR3 rearrangement, sequence reads were collapsed and filtered. For each sample, productive Simpson clonality was calculated by taking the square root of Simpson's diversity index across productive rearrangements. What TCRdb holds here is the immuneACCESS table cut down to in-frame rearrangements. Part of the clones is not present; checked against another copy, under half of the missing clones reflect an unresolved V gene, and the others are unexplained. D and trimming come from the DNA, and the V and J calls and clone size come from that table. This sample comprises 90,000 to 150,000 clones, less than 90% of them detected only once. Jointly, the top ten make up 11% of the sample.

Reading the germline V gene gives CDR1 SGHRS and CDR2 YFSETQ. Relative to germline, V is missing 4 bases and J is missing 1 base, with 7 bases of the junction outside any gene match. Reading from cysteine to phenylalanine, the CDR3 counts 15 amino acids. Only CDR3 DNA remains: 45 bases, in frame from the first base. Notes on this clone: Its antigen is currently not known. No quality values exist for individual bases; no much larger clone is one base distant.

The receptor comes from a man older than 75 with acute or convalescent COVID-19. Sequencing was performed on peripheral blood. The rearrangement combines TRBV5-1 with TRBJ1-1; 7 bases in between match TRBD1. The CDR3 protein sequence reads: CASSLPGGGNTEAFF. DNA sequence: TGCGCCAGCAGCCTCCCAGGGGGTGGGAACACTGAAGCTTTCTTT.